This TCR beta chain was obtained from a study of blood T cell repertoires in COVID-19. About the study: There were acute and convalescent COVID-19 samples, and they came from the United States, Italy and Spain. Sources were T cells, B-cell-depleted T cells, or PBMCs; the material itself was cDNA or gDNA.

The germline gives CDR1 SGDLS, CDR2 YYNGEE. The ends were cut back, 4 bases at V and 4 bases at J, with 14 bases in the middle. CDR3 length equals 15 residues. Measured with immunoSEQ multiplex PCR; TCRdb has only the in-frame clones, and not every one. The sample lists under 65,000 clones, 82% seen once, with 22% in the top ten. This clone appeared a single time. The chain has TRBV9 and TRBJ2-2; D might be TRBD2 (5 bases). This sequence originates from a woman between 55 and 75 years old with acute or convalescent COVID-19. The sequenced material came from peripheral blood. CDR3 DNA: TGTGCCAGCAGCCCTAGACTGGGGAGCACCGGGGAGCTGTTTTTT. Protein product: CASSPRLGSTGELFF.